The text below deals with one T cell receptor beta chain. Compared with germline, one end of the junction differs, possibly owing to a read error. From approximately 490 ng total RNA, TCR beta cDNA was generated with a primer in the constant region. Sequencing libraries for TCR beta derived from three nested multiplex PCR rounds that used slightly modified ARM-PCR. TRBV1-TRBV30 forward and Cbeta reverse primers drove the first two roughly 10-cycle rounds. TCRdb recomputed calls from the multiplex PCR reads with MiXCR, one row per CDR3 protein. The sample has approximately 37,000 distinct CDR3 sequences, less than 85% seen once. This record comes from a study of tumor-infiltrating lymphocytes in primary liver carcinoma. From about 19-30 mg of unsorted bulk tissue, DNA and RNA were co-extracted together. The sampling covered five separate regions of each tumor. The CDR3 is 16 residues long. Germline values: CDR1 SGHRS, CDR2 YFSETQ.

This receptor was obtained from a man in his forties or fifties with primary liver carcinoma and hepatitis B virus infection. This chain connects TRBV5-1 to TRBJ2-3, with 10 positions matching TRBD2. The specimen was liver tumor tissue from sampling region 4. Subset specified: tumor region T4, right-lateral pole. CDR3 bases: TGCGCCGGCAGGGAGTCTAGCGGGAGTTCCATAGATACGCAGTATTTT. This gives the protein CAGRESSGSSIDTQYF.